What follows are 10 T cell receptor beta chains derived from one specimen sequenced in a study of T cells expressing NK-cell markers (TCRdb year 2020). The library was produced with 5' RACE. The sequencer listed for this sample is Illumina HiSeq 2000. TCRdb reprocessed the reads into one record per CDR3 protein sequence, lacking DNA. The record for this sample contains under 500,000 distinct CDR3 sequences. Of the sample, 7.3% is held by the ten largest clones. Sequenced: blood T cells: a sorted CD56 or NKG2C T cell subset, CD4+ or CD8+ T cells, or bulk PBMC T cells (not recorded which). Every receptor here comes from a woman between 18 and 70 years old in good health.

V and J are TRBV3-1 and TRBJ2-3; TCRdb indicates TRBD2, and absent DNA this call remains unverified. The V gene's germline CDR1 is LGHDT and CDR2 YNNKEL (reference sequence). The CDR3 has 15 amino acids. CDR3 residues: CASSQGGRGADTQYF.

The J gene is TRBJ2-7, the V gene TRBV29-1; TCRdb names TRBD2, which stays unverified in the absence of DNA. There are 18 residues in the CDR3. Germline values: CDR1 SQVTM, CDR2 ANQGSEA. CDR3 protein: CSAWEAGGTSGRPYEQYF.

The CDR3 here is CASSEARGTDTQYF. V gene TRBV6-4 combines with J gene TRBJ2-3; TCRdb proposes TRBD1, but this gene call is untestable without DNA. From germline, CDR1 is MRHNA and CDR2 SNTAGT. CDR3 size: 14 residues.

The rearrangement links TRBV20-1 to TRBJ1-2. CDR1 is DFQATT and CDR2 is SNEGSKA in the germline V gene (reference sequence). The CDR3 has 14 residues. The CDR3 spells CSASYGVGDYGYTF.

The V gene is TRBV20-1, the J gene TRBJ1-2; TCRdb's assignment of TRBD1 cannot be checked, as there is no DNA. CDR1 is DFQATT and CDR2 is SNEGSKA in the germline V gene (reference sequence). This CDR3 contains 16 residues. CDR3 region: CSARGMADRSLYGYTF.

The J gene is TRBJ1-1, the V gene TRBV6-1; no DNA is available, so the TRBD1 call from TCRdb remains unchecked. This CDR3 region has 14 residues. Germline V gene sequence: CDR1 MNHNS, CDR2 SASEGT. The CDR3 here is CASRLPGGRVEAFF.

CDR3 region: CASSFMGYTIYF. The chain has TRBV28 and TRBJ1-3. Germline lookup yields CDR1 MDHEN and CDR2 SYDVKM. The CDR3 length is 12 residues.

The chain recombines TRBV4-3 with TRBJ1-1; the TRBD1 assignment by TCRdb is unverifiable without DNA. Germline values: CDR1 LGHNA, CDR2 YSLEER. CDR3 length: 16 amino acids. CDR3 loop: CASSQDGGQVNTEAFF.

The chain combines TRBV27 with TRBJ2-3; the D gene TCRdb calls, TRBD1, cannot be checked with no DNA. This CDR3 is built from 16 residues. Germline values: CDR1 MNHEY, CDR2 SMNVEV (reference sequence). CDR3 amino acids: CASSLYLEGGTDTQYF.

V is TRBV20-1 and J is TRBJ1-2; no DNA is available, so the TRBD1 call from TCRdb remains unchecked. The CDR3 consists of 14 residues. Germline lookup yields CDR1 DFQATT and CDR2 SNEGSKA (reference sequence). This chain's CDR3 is CSAQAQGHSYGYTF.